These 29 T cell receptor beta chains share one sample of origin, sequenced in a study of T cells in women clearing cervical HPV infection. Clones were sequenced by immunoSEQ multiplex PCR, and TCRdb holds only the in-frame ones, with some missing. The sample is made up of approximately 32,000 clones, and the top ten hold 6.5% to 9% of it. The sample taken for sequencing was blood buffy coat. All receptors come from a woman between 18 and 69 years old with a cervical HPV16 infection that either progressed to CIN3+ or cleared (not recorded which).

The CDR3 loop reads CASSQATGAGNTIYF. Partial CDR3 DNA: TGCGCCAGCAGCCAAGCGACAGGAGCTGGAAACACC. The J gene is TRBJ1-3, the V gene TRBV4-1; D is possibly TRBD1 (6 bases). The read ends 3 residues before the CDR3 terminus; that terminus is restored from the germline J gene. The V gene's germline CDR1 is MGHRA and CDR2 YSYEKL. Between the trimmed V and J ends, which lost 1 base and 2 bases, there was a span of 9 bases. The CDR3 totals 15 residues.

With regard to this clone: The sequenced fragment ends 3 residues before the CDR3 boundary, so the rest is inferred from the germline J gene. The rearrangement joins TRBV6-1 to TRBJ2-1; D perhaps matches TRBD2 (6 bases). The CDR3 sequence is 17 residues long. The ends were cut back, 0 bases at V and 7 bases at J, with 19 bases in the middle. Germline CDR1 reads MNHNS; CDR2 reads SASEGT. Partial CDR3 DNA: TGTGCCAGCAGTGAAGCGCACGGTGGGACTCTGGGGAATGAG. Protein product: CASSEAHGGTLGNE. The full CDR3 protein is CASSEAHGGTLGNEQFF.

Details on this clone: The read terminates 3 residues before the CDR3 end, so the remaining end is supplied by the germline J gene. This chain uses TRBV20-1 with TRBJ1-4, with TRBD1 matching 9 bases. The germline V gene encodes CDR1 DFQATT and CDR2 SNEGSKA (reference sequence). This CDR3 region has 14 residues. After removal of 2 bases from V and 8 bases from J, the junction contained 6 bases not matched to a gene. The CDR3 protein is CSARWTGVKEKLFF. CDR3 DNA, as far as it was read: TGCAGTGCTAGATGGACAGGGGTTAAGGAAAAA.

Turning to this clone: The read ends 3 residues early relative to the CDR3; the germline J gene fills the gap. The rearrangement joins TRBV20-1 to TRBJ2-3, with TRBD2 matching over 10 bases. The germline V gene encodes CDR1 DFQATT and CDR2 SNEGSKA (reference sequence). Losses at the gene ends were 3 bases for V and 3 bases for J; bases not matched to a gene: 18. This CDR3 has 19 amino acids. The CDR3 here is CSASLRLSGGAFKTDTQYF. The DNA read from the CDR3 is TGCAGTGCTAGCCTAAGACTAAGCGGGGGGGCCTTCAAAACAGATACG.

A remark on this clone: With the read ending 3 residues before the CDR3 end, the germline J gene is used to fill in that end. The chain employs TRBV27 and TRBJ2-1, with D hard to call. Trimming stripped 6 bases from V and 0 bases from J, with 12 bases between. Germline V gene data show CDR1 as MNHEY and CDR2 as SMNVEV (reference sequence). This CDR3 has 15 residues. CDR3 bases read: TGTGCCAGCAGCTATATACCGAGCTCCTACAATGAG. Its translation is CASSYIPSSYNE. The whole CDR3 region reads CASSYIPSSYNEQFF.

To note about this clone: The read falls 3 residues short of the CDR3 end, and the missing part is taken from the germline J gene. The J gene is TRBJ2-3, the V gene TRBV10-3; TRBD2 agrees at 10 bases. This CDR3 region has 16 residues. Per germline, CDR1 ENHRY and CDR2 SYGVKD. Incomplete CDR3 DNA: TGTGCCATCAGTGAGCTCGCTAGCGGGGGCCAAGAGACG. Translated: CAISELASGGQET. The whole CDR3 protein is CAISELASGGQETQYF.

For this clone: The read terminates 3 residues ahead of where the CDR3 ends, so the germline J gene completes it. V and J are TRBV12-3 or TRBV12-4 and TRBJ2-5; 7 nucleotides align to TRBD2. This CDR3 comprises 16 residues. Trimming cost V 6 bases and J 4 bases; bases outside gene matches: 14. The sequenced part of the CDR3 DNA is TGTGCCAGCAGCCCCCTAGAGGCTAGCGGCGGAGAGACC. It codes for CASSPLEASGGET. The entire CDR3 protein reads CASSPLEASGGETQYF.

Details on this clone: From the germline J gene comes the end of the CDR3, since the read stops 3 residues before it. This chain connects TRBV6-2 or TRBV6-3 to TRBJ2-4; D remains ambiguous. The V and J ends lost 0 bases and 1 base respectively, with 13 bases between them. The CDR3 runs 17 residues. From germline, CDR1 is MNHEY and CDR2 SVGEGT. CDR3: CASSYSRVRPAKNIQYF. CDR3 DNA, as far as it was read: TGTGCCAGCAGTTACTCGCGTGTCAGGCCGGCCAAAAACATT.

Points on this clone: The read ends 3 residues before the CDR3 terminus; that terminus is restored from the germline J gene. The chain employs TRBV18 and TRBJ2-4; D possibly matches TRBD1 or TRBD2 (5 bases each). CDR1 and CDR2 (germline): KGHSH, LQKENI. CDR3 length: 17 amino acids. CDR3 sequence: CASSPPGSAGSRYGQYF. The CDR3 DNA, read in part, is TGTGCCAGCTCACCACCAGGGTCGGCAGGGAGTCGCTATGGT.

As concerns this clone: The read finishes 3 residues shy of the CDR3 end, and the germline J gene is used to complete it. The V call is TRBV5-1, the J call TRBJ1-1; TRBD1 might be the D (6 bases). V gave up 0 bases and J gave up 6 bases, with 15 bases separating them. The length of the CDR3 is 15 residues. CDR1 SGHRS and CDR2 YFSETQ come from the germline V gene. CDR3: CASSLERGAWAEAFF. The part of the CDR3 DNA that was read is TGCGCCAGCAGCTTGGAGCGGGGGGCATGGGCTGAA.

A note on this clone: The read finishes 3 residues shy of the CDR3 end, and the germline J gene is used to complete it. This chain uses TRBV14 with TRBJ1-4; weak D call: TRBD1 (6 bases). The CDR3 runs to 15 residues. In germline, CDR1 is SGHDN, CDR2 FVKESK. V was shortened by 2 bases and J by 4 bases, with 11 bases between the two germline ends. The sequenced part of the CDR3 DNA is TGTGCCAGCAGCCAACATGGACAGATTAATGAAAAA. It specifies CASSQHGQINEK. The CDR3 in its entirety is CASSQHGQINEKLFF.

Regarding this clone: With the read ending 3 residues before the CDR3 end, the germline J gene is used to fill in that end. J is TRBJ1-4 and V is TRBV19; TRBD1 is a possible D gene (5 bases). Germline CDR1 and CDR2: LNHDA and SQIVND (reference sequence). The V and J ends lost 4 bases and 5 bases respectively, with 11 bases between them. This CDR3 has 14 residues. The covered CDR3 bases are TGTGCCAGTAGTACCGGGGGTTGGAATGAAAAA. This codes for CASSTGGWNEK. Given in full, the CDR3 is CASSTGGWNEKLFF.

Concerning this clone itself: With the read ending 3 residues before the CDR3 end, the germline J gene is used to fill in that end. The genes are TRBV5-1 and TRBJ2-3; 12 bases agree with TRBD2. Looked up from germline, CDR1 is SGHRS and CDR2 is YFSETQ. With V trimmed by 4 bases and J by 2 bases, 8 bases remained unmatched. The CDR3 is made up of 17 amino acids. The covered CDR3 bases are TGCGCCAGCAGCCCAGAGACTAGCGGGGGATACACAGATACG. Its translation is CASSPETSGGYTDT. The whole CDR3 sequence is CASSPETSGGYTDTQYF.

Turning to this clone: From the germline J gene comes the end of the CDR3, since the read stops 3 residues before it. The chain has TRBV18 and TRBJ1-4; TRBD1 agrees at 10 bases. There are 16 residues in the CDR3. After removal of 5 bases from V and 5 bases from J, the junction contained 8 bases not matched to a gene. Germline CDR1 KGHSH, CDR2 LQKENI. The CDR3 is CASSFNAGQGNEKLFF. CDR3 DNA (partial): TGTGCCAGCTCATTTAACGCGGGACAGGGGAATGAAAAA.

In regard to this clone: Coverage ceases 3 residues before the CDR3 finishes, and the germline J gene fills in the end. The chain uses TRBV7-9 and TRBJ2-7; perhaps TRBD1 as D (6 bases). This CDR3 spans 15 amino acids. The V end was cut by 5 bases, the J end by 2 bases, with 16 bases between. The germline gives CDR1 SEHNR, CDR2 FQNEAQ (reference sequence). CDR3 region: CASSLGWDKTYEQYF. The covered CDR3 bases are TGTGCCAGCAGCCTAGGTTGGGACAAAACCTACGAG.

Points on this clone: Read sequence stops 3 residues before the CDR3 end, and the germline J gene provides the missing end. This chain connects TRBV29-1 to TRBJ1-2, with 7 positions matching TRBD1. The junction had 12 bases not matched to a gene; V was cut back by 5 bases and J by 6 bases. Germline CDR1 and CDR2: SQVTM and ANQGSEA. The CDR3 sequence is 14 residues long. CDR3 residues: CSVPLGAGTDGYTF. The CDR3 bases that were read are TGCAGCGTTCCATTGGGCGCCGGGACAGATGGC.

This clone counts as medium-sized by frequency. The read gets to within 3 residues of the CDR3 end, and the germline J gene fills in the rest. The chain is built from TRBV7-9 and TRBJ1-5; no firm D call. This CDR3 is built from 14 residues. Germline V CDR1 and CDR2: SEHNR, FQNEAQ (reference sequence). V lost 3 bases to trimming and J lost 3 bases, with 9 bases between them. The part of the CDR3 DNA that was read is TGTGCCAGCAGCTTCGCAGGTGACAATCAGCCC. Translating it yields CASSFAGDNQP. The entire CDR3 reads CASSFAGDNQPQHF. The whole variable domain, remainder taken from reference TRBV7-9 and TRBJ1-5, is DTGVSQNPRHKITKRGQNVTFRCDPISEHNRLYWYRQTLGQGPEFLTYFQNEAQLEKSRLLSDRFSAERPKGSFSTLEIQRTEQGDSAMYLCASSFAGDNQPQHFGDGTRLSIL.

A word on this clone: The CDR3 end is not reached by the read, which stops 3 residues before it; the germline J gene fills it in. The chain is built from TRBV7-9 and TRBJ1-1; D may be TRBD1 (5 bases). The CDR3 spans 14 residues. Per germline, CDR1 SEHNR and CDR2 FQNEAQ (reference sequence). The ends were cut back, 6 bases at V and 1 base at J, with 12 bases in the middle. Incomplete CDR3 DNA: TGTGCCAGCAGGTTACAGACAGCGAACACTGAA. Amino acid sequence: CASRLQTANTE. In full, the CDR3 reads CASRLQTANTEAFF.

Comment on this clone: With the read ending 3 residues before the CDR3 end, the germline J gene is used to fill in that end. The J gene is TRBJ2-2, the V gene TRBV30, with 9 bases lining up with TRBD2. The CDR3 extends over 16 amino acids. Germline V gives CDR1 GTSNPN, CDR2 SVGIG (reference sequence). With V trimmed by 3 bases and J by 4 bases, 9 bases remained unmatched. The DNA read from the CDR3 is TGTGCCTGGAGCCTGGGGGGACTAGCCCTCACCGGGGAG. This translates into CAWSLGGLALTGE. From start to end, the CDR3 is CAWSLGGLALTGELFF.

Turning to this clone: The observed sequence ends 3 residues before the CDR3 terminus, with the missing tail filled in from the germline J gene. The V and J genes are TRBV30 and TRBJ1-5; D not resolved. The germline gives CDR1 GTSNPN, CDR2 SVGIG (reference sequence). V was cut by 1 base and J by 0 bases, with 10 bases left in between. CDR3 length: 15 amino acids. The CDR3 reads CAWSGRVDSNQPQHF. The sequenced part of the CDR3 DNA is TGTGCCTGGAGTGGAAGGGTGGATAGCAATCAGCCC.

To note about this clone: The missing CDR3 end, 3 residues past where the read stops, is filled in from the germline J gene. The chain carries TRBV5-1 and TRBJ1-2, with D possibly TRBD1 on 6 matching bases. CDR1 is SGHRS, CDR2 YFSETQ, per germline. This CDR3 region has 14 residues. The germline V and J ends were trimmed by 4 bases and 0 bases, with 10 bases remaining between them. The CDR3 region is CASSPDSANYGYTF. The CDR3 DNA, read in part, is TGCGCCAGCAGCCCGGACAGCGCTAACTATGGC.

Concerning this clone itself: The DNA ends 3 residues before the CDR3 does, and the rest of the CDR3 is filled in from the germline J gene. J is TRBJ1-5 and V is TRBV5-1, with D tentatively TRBD1 (5 bases). The V and J ends lost 0 bases and 7 bases respectively, with 8 bases between them. This CDR3 has 13 amino acids. CDR1 and CDR2 (germline): SGHRS, YFSETQ. The chain's CDR3 is CASSLDRNQPQHF. Partial CDR3 DNA: TGCGCCAGCAGCTTGGACAGGAACCAGCCC.

A remark on this clone: The CDR3 end is not reached by the read, which stops 3 residues before it; the germline J gene fills it in. V usage is TRBV12-3 or TRBV12-4 and J usage is TRBJ2-1, with 10 bases that match TRBD1. V lost 5 bases to trimming and J lost 1 base; unmatched junction nucleotides: 8. The CDR3 is 17 amino acids. CDR3 DNA, as far as it was read: TGTGCCAGCAGTCTCTATTGGGACAGGGGATCCTACAATGAG. Translating gives CASSLYWDRGSYNE. The CDR3, in full, reads CASSLYWDRGSYNEQFF.

As regards this clone: The read stops 3 residues short of the end of the CDR3; the missing end is completed from the germline J gene. V is TRBV10-2 and J is TRBJ1-1; possible D gene TRBD1, 5 bases. The V gene's germline CDR1 is WSHSY and CDR2 SAAADI. Trimming removed 6 bases from V and 4 bases from J, with 15 bases in between. This CDR3 has 14 amino acids. CDR3 loop: CASRPETGGTEAFF. CDR3 bases read: TGCGCCAGCAGACCCGAGACGGGGGGCACTGAA.

With respect to this clone: The read falls 3 residues short of the CDR3 end, and the missing part is taken from the germline J gene. This chain links TRBV7-6 with TRBJ1-2, with D maybe TRBD1 (6 bases). The length of the CDR3 is 16 residues. The germline V gene has CDR1 SGHVS and CDR2 FNYEAQ. This CDR3 is CASSPLGGASTDTYTF. The part of the CDR3 DNA that was read is TGTGCCAGCAGCCCCCTGGGGGGGGCGAGCACAGATACC.

Notes on this clone: The sequence runs out 3 residues before the end of the CDR3; the remainder is reconstructed from the germline J gene. V and J are TRBV23-1 and TRBJ2-5, with 7 nucleotides matching TRBD1. TRBV23-1 is an ORF; its function is uncertain. This CDR3 region has 13 residues. Trimming removed 9 bases from V and 3 bases from J; junction bases left unmatched: 7. The CDR3 reads CASRSGQKETQYF. The sequenced CDR3 bases are TGCGCCAGTCGATCGGGACAGAAAGAGACC.

Note on this clone: The DNA ends 3 residues before the CDR3 does, and the rest of the CDR3 is filled in from the germline J gene. This rearrangement joins TRBV7-8 to TRBJ1-5; D not certain. The V end lost 1 base, the J end lost 7 bases, and 11 bases lay between the germline ends. Germline values: CDR1 SGHVS, CDR2 FQNEAQ. This CDR3 region has 14 residues. The sequenced CDR3 bases are TGTGCCAGCAGCTTAGGGGCACAGTACCAGCCC. This codes for CASSLGAQYQP. The full CDR3 protein is CASSLGAQYQPQHF.

A word on this clone: Germline is not matched at one junction end, which may reflect a read error. From the germline J gene comes the end of the CDR3, since the read stops 3 residues before it. The chain joins TRBV4-2 to TRBJ2-7; no reliable D call. Germline V gene sequence: CDR1 LGHNA, CDR2 YNFKEQ. This CDR3 has 14 amino acids. The part of the CDR3 DNA that was read is TGCGCCAGCAGCCAAGTCCGCACTGGCTACGAG. Residues: CASSQVRTGYE. The full CDR3 protein is CASSQVRTGYEQYF.

As to this clone: The CDR3 end falls 3 residues outside the read, so it is completed with the germline J gene. The chain is built from TRBV18 and TRBJ2-7; 9 nucleotides agree with TRBD1. The CDR3 extends over 15 amino acids. V was pared by 3 bases and J by 1 base, with 4 bases of the junction left unmatched. Germline lookup yields CDR1 KGHSH and CDR2 LQKENI. The CDR3 protein is CASSPGQGGSYEQYF. The CDR3 DNA, read in part, is TGTGCCAGCTCACCGGGACAGGGAGGATCCTACGAG.